Listed below are T cell receptor beta chains from one sample, sequenced in a study of cytomegalovirus exposure and HLA in healthy donors. Using immunoSEQ multiplex PCR, the repertoire was profiled, and TCRdb retains in-frame clones only, with some absent. The sample carries under 120,000 clones, 65% recorded once. Sequencing was done on a sample of PBMCs. Receptors originate from a man younger than 40 in good health and CMV-seropositive. Each CDR3 is given with its conserved first and last residue. Each record gives: J gene, clone size, CDR3 length, V gene, D gene, CDR3 DNA, CDR3 protein. A D gene is named only where the DNA matches it firmly. Clone size is shown for a subset of rows, as once, few, many or a class of expanded clone.

J gene: TRBJ2-7; clone size: few; CDR3 length: 16; V gene: TRBV2; D gene: TRBD2; CDR3 DNA: TGTGCCAGCAGTGGACGGGGCGGGAGCAGCTCCTACGAGCAGTACTTC; CDR3 protein: CASSGRGGSSSYEQYF
J gene: TRBJ2-3; clone size: NA; CDR3 length: 15; V gene: TRBV5-1; D gene: TRBD2; CDR3 DNA: TGCGCCAGCAGCTTGGAGTGGGGGGGGACAGATACGCAGTATTTT; CDR3 protein: CASSLEWGGTDTQYF
J gene: TRBJ2-7; clone size: NA; CDR3 length: 15; V gene: TRBV6-1; D gene: NA; CDR3 DNA: TGTGCCAGCAGTGAGCGGCAGGGGAGTTTTGACGAGCAGTACTTC; CDR3 protein: CASSERQGSFDEQYF
J gene: TRBJ2-7; clone size: NA; CDR3 length: 14; V gene: TRBV9; D gene: NA; CDR3 DNA: TGTGCCAGCAGCGTAGGCGGGACGGCCTACGAGCAGTACTTC; CDR3 protein: CASSVGGTAYEQYF
J gene: TRBJ2-3; clone size: NA; CDR3 length: 17; V gene: TRBV13; D gene: NA; CDR3 DNA: TGTGCCAGCAGCTTAGATCCAGCGGGTCCTAGCACAGATACGCAGTATTTT; CDR3 protein: CASSLDPAGPSTDTQYF
J gene: TRBJ1-5; clone size: NA; CDR3 length: 13; V gene: TRBV2; D gene: NA; CDR3 DNA: TGTGCCAGCACTGTTTATGGCAATCAGCCCCAGCATTTT; CDR3 protein: CASTVYGNQPQHF
J gene: TRBJ1-1; clone size: NA; CDR3 length: 11; V gene: TRBV5-6; D gene: NA; CDR3 DNA: TGTGCCAGCAGCTTCTTAACTGAAGCTTTCTTT; CDR3 protein: CASSFLTEAFF
J gene: TRBJ1-3; clone size: NA; CDR3 length: 14; V gene: TRBV7-9; D gene: NA; CDR3 DNA: TGTGCCAGCAGCTCACACGACTCTGGAAACACCATATATTTT; CDR3 protein: CASSSHDSGNTIYF
J gene: TRBJ2-5; clone size: NA; CDR3 length: 14; V gene: TRBV7-2; D gene: NA; CDR3 DNA: TGTGCCAGCAGTGGAGCGGTGACCCCGTGGGACCAGTACTTC; CDR3 protein: CASSGAVTPWDQYF
J gene: TRBJ2-2; clone size: few; CDR3 length: 18; V gene: TRBV25-1; D gene: TRBD2; CDR3 DNA: TGTGCCAGCAGTGATAGCGGCCCTAGCGGGATTTCCACCGGGGAGCTGTTTTTT; CDR3 protein: CASSDSGPSGISTGELFF
J gene: TRBJ1-4; clone size: few; CDR3 length: 15; V gene: TRBV28; D gene: TRBD1; CDR3 DNA: TGTGCCAGCATCCCCACGGGACAGGGAAATGAAAAACTGTTTTTT; CDR3 protein: CASIPTGQGNEKLFF
J gene: TRBJ2-7; clone size: NA; CDR3 length: 14; V gene: TRBV19; D gene: TRBD1; CDR3 DNA: TGTGCCAGTAGTATTCTGGGACAGGGCTACGAGCAGTACTTC; CDR3 protein: CASSILGQGYEQYF
J gene: TRBJ1-2; clone size: few; CDR3 length: 13; V gene: TRBV18; D gene: TRBD1; CDR3 DNA: TGTGCCAGCTCACCGACAGGGGGCTTCGGCTACACCTTC; CDR3 protein: CASSPTGGFGYTF
J gene: TRBJ1-1; clone size: NA; CDR3 length: 11; V gene: TRBV9; D gene: NA; CDR3 DNA: TGTGCCAGCAGCGGCGGGGTAGAGGCTTTCTTT; CDR3 protein: CASSGGVEAFF
J gene: TRBJ2-2; clone size: NA; CDR3 length: 16; V gene: TRBV10-3; D gene: TRBD1; CDR3 DNA: TGTGCCATCAGTCAGGCTGGACAGGGAAGCCCCGGGGAGCTGTTTTTT; CDR3 protein: CAISQAGQGSPGELFF
J gene: TRBJ1-6; clone size: NA; CDR3 length: 15; V gene: TRBV4-1; D gene: NA; CDR3 DNA: TGCGCCAGCAGCTCCTGGACAGAGTCTAATTCACCCCTCCACTTT; CDR3 protein: CASSSWTESNSPLHF
J gene: TRBJ2-7; clone size: once; CDR3 length: 14; V gene: TRBV19; D gene: NA; CDR3 DNA: TGTGCCAGTACCCCTGTCTTGGGCCCCTACGAGCAGTACTTC; CDR3 protein: CASTPVLGPYEQYF
J gene: TRBJ2-7; clone size: NA; CDR3 length: 13; V gene: TRBV6-5; D gene: NA; CDR3 DNA: TGTGCCAGCAGTCCCTCTCCTCCCTACGAGCAGTACTTC; CDR3 protein: CASSPSPPYEQYF
J gene: TRBJ1-2; clone size: once; CDR3 length: 13; V gene: TRBV2; D gene: NA; CDR3 DNA: TGTGCCAGCAGTGGTTGGACAGAAGGCGGCTACACCTTC; CDR3 protein: CASSGWTEGGYTF
J gene: TRBJ2-2; clone size: once; CDR3 length: 15; V gene: TRBV10-3; D gene: TRBD1; CDR3 DNA: TGTGCCATCAGGCCCGGGACAGACAACACCGGGGAGCTGTTTTTT; CDR3 protein: CAIRPGTDNTGELFF
J gene: TRBJ2-1; clone size: NA; CDR3 length: 17; V gene: TRBV15; D gene: TRBD2; CDR3 DNA: TGTGCCACCAGCAGAGATCCCGGCCGCGGGGGTCGGAATGAGCAGTTCTTC; CDR3 protein: CATSRDPGRGGRNEQFF
J gene: TRBJ2-7; clone size: few; CDR3 length: 18; V gene: TRBV18; D gene: TRBD1; CDR3 DNA: TGTGCCAGCTCCTCCGGACAGGGCGGTATTATCGGCTCCTACGAGCAGTACTTC; CDR3 protein: CASSSGQGGIIGSYEQYF
J gene: TRBJ1-1; clone size: few; CDR3 length: 13; V gene: TRBV28; D gene: NA; CDR3 DNA: TGTGCCAGCACCCCCGTTTTGGCCGCAAAAGCTTTCTTT; CDR3 protein: CASTPVLAAKAFF
J gene: TRBJ2-3; clone size: NA; CDR3 length: 14; V gene: TRBV19; D gene: NA; CDR3 DNA: TGTGCCAGTAGTACTTCGACAGGTTGGGATACGCAGTATTTT; CDR3 protein: CASSTSTGWDTQYF
J gene: TRBJ2-3; clone size: NA; CDR3 length: 15; V gene: TRBV2; D gene: NA; CDR3 DNA: TGTGCCAGCAGTGAAGCGCCGGGGGGCACAGATACGCAGTATTTT; CDR3 protein: CASSEAPGGTDTQYF
J gene: TRBJ2-3; clone size: NA; CDR3 length: 13; V gene: TRBV7-2; D gene: TRBD2; CDR3 DNA: TGTGCCAGCAGCCGATTAATAGCGGGGTCGCAGTATTTT; CDR3 protein: CASSRLIAGSQYF
J gene: TRBJ2-3; clone size: NA; CDR3 length: 13; V gene: TRBV27; D gene: NA; CDR3 DNA: TGTGCCAGCAGTTCCCCCCCCGCAGATACGCAGTATTTT; CDR3 protein: CASSSPPADTQYF
J gene: TRBJ2-7; clone size: NA; CDR3 length: 14; V gene: TRBV10-3; D gene: TRBD2; CDR3 DNA: TGTGCCATCAGACTTAGCGGGGGGGCCGGCGAGCAGTACTTC; CDR3 protein: CAIRLSGGAGEQYF
J gene: TRBJ2-3; clone size: NA; CDR3 length: 15; V gene: TRBV11-2; D gene: TRBD2; CDR3 DNA: TGTGCCAGCAGCTTTAGCGGGGGGGCAACAGATACGCAGTATTTT; CDR3 protein: CASSFSGGATDTQYF
J gene: TRBJ2-7; clone size: once; CDR3 length: 15; V gene: TRBV5-4; D gene: NA; CDR3 DNA: TGTGCCAGCAGCGGAGGGACAGAAAAAGTCTACGAGCAGTACTTC; CDR3 protein: CASSGGTEKVYEQYF
J gene: TRBJ2-1; clone size: NA; CDR3 length: 15; V gene: TRBV11-2; D gene: NA; CDR3 DNA: TGTGCCAGCAGCTTAGGCGCGAGCTCCTACAATGAGCAGTTCTTC; CDR3 protein: CASSLGASSYNEQFF
J gene: TRBJ2-7; clone size: NA; CDR3 length: 15; V gene: TRBV19; D gene: TRBD1; CDR3 DNA: TGTGCCAGTAGTCCGCCCGGGACAGGGGCTTACGAGCAGTACTTC; CDR3 protein: CASSPPGTGAYEQYF
J gene: TRBJ2-5; clone size: NA; CDR3 length: 14; V gene: TRBV7-9; D gene: NA; CDR3 DNA: TGTGCCGGAATACGACTAGGCCCTCAAGAGACCCAGTACTTC; CDR3 protein: CAGIRLGPQETQYF
J gene: TRBJ2-7; clone size: NA; CDR3 length: 15; V gene: TRBV19; D gene: NA; CDR3 DNA: TGTGCCAGTAGTATAGATGTAGGAGTCTCCTACGAGCAGTACTTC; CDR3 protein: CASSIDVGVSYEQYF
J gene: TRBJ1-1; clone size: NA; CDR3 length: 11; V gene: TRBV30; D gene: NA; CDR3 DNA: TGTGCCTGGAGTGTACAGGGTAGAGCTTTCTTT; CDR3 protein: CAWSVQGRAFF
J gene: TRBJ1-6; clone size: NA; CDR3 length: 14; V gene: TRBV2; D gene: NA; CDR3 DNA: TGTGCCAGCAGTGAACGGCCAGGGCAATCACCCCTCCACTTT; CDR3 protein: CASSERPGQSPLHF
J gene: TRBJ1-1; clone size: NA; CDR3 length: 15; V gene: TRBV19; D gene: NA; CDR3 DNA: TGTGCCAGTAGGGGGATAGGACAGCTGAACACTGAAGCTTTCTTT; CDR3 protein: CASRGIGQLNTEAFF
J gene: TRBJ2-1; clone size: NA; CDR3 length: 16; V gene: TRBV29-1; D gene: NA; CDR3 DNA: TGCAGCGTCCTCGGGGGTCTGGGGAGCTCCTACAATGAGCAGTTCTTC; CDR3 protein: CSVLGGLGSSYNEQFF
J gene: TRBJ2-7; clone size: NA; CDR3 length: 15; V gene: TRBV6-5; D gene: NA; CDR3 DNA: TGTGCCAGCAGGAAAGAGATTAGGGGCGTTTACGAGCAGTACTTC; CDR3 protein: CASRKEIRGVYEQYF
J gene: TRBJ2-2; clone size: NA; CDR3 length: 18; V gene: TRBV5-1; D gene: TRBD2; CDR3 DNA: TGCGCCAGCAGCTGGGCCCTAGCGGGGGGCGGATATGCCGGGGAGCTGTTTTTT; CDR3 protein: CASSWALAGGGYAGELFF
J gene: TRBJ1-2; clone size: NA; CDR3 length: 13; V gene: TRBV7-2; D gene: NA; CDR3 DNA: TGTGCCAGCAGCTTGGACTTAAACTATGGCTACACCTTC; CDR3 protein: CASSLDLNYGYTF